This T cell receptor beta chain was identified in a study of cytomegalovirus exposure and HLA in healthy donors. For the study at large: The platform used for the 120 validation repertoires matched that of the roughly 700 first-cohort repertoires, a later analysis reported.

TCRdb's table, derived via immunoSEQ multiplex PCR, lists solely in-frame clones and lacks some. Among 110,000 to 150,000 clones listed, roughly 86% were seen once. Trimming removed 5 bases at V and 12 bases at J, with 14 bases between. CDR1 SGHTA and CDR2 FQGNSA come from the germline V gene. The CDR3 totals 13 residues. In regard to this clone: Its antigen is as yet unknown.

Study-level points and caveats: The study recorded about 160 TCR beta chains that were cytomegalovirus-associated.

Sequencing was performed on PBMCs. This TCR derives from a woman in her thirties in good health and CMV-seronegative. The rearrangement links TRBV7-2 to TRBJ1-6; TRBD1 is a possible D gene (5 bases). This CDR3 reads CASSADILLPLHF. CDR3 DNA: TGTGCCAGCAGCGCGGACATCCTCCTACCCCTCCACTTT. The complete variable domain, with remaining parts taken from reference TRBV7-2 and TRBJ1-6, reads GAGVSQSPSNKVTEKGKDVELRCDPISGHTALYWYRQSLGQGLEFLIYFQGNSAPDKSGLPSDRFSAERTGGSVSTLTIQRTQQEDSAVYLCASSADILLPLHFGNGTRLTVT.